The present entry profiles one T cell receptor beta chain with its context. The source of the sample is a study of blood T cell repertoires in COVID-19. Only in-frame clones appear in the TCRdb table, and some are missing; sequencing was by immunoSEQ multiplex PCR. Among about 220,000 clones listed, about 79% were seen once. The germline gives CDR1 SGHRS, CDR2 YFSETQ. The CDR3 sequence is 14 residues long. J lost 4 bases, V lost 1 base, and 1 base had no gene match. The V and J genes are TRBV5-1 and TRBJ2-2; 7 positions agree with TRBD2. Sequenced material: PBMCs or T cells enriched from blood (not recorded which). The TCR originated in a middle-aged woman with acute COVID-19. CDR3 in DNA: TGCGCCAGCAGCTTGTTAGCGGGCACCGGGGAGCTGTTTTTT. Translated: CASSLLAGTGELFF.